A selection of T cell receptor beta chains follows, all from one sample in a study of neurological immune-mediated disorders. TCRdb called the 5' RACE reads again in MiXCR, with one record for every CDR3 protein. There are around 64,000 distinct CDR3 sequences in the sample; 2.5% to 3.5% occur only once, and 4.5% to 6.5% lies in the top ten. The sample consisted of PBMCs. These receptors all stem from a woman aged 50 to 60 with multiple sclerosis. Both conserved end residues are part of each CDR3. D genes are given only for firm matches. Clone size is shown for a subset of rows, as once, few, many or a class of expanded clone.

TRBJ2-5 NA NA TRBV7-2 TGTGCCAGCAGCTCAGGGATGGAAGAGACCCAGTACTTC CASSSGMEETQYF
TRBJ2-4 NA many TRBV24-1 TGTGCCACCAGTGATGCAGGGACAGCCAAAAACATTCAGTACTTC CATSDAGTAKNIQYF
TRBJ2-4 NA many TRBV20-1 TGCAGTGCATTCGTAAGGAAGCAAAACATTCAGTACTTC CSAFVRKQNIQYF
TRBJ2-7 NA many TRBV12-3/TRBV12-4 TGTGCCAGCAGTTTAGCGCGGGACTCCGACTACGAGCAGTACTTC CASSLARDSDYEQYF
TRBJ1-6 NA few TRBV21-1 TGTGCCAGCCCTTACCGTACGAACTATAATTCACCCCTCCACTTT CASPYRTNYNSPLHF
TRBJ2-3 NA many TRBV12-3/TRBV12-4 TGTGCCAGCACTAGCACAGATACGCAGTATTTT CASTSTDTQYF
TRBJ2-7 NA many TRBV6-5 TGTGCCAGCAAAACCACCGGGAAAGCCGACGCCTCCTACGAGCAGTACTTC CASKTTGKADASYEQYF
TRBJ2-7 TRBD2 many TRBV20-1 TGCAGTGCTAGAGGGGTACTAGCGGGAGAGATATTTCAGTACGAGCAGTACTTC CSARGVLAGEIFQYEQYF
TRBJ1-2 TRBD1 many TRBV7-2 TGTGCCAGCAGCTTGCAATCGATAGTTTCGGGACAGTGGGGGGACTATGGCTACACCTTC CASSLQSIVSGQWGDYGYTF
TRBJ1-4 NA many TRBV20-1 TGCAGTGCACTCGACGACCGTGGGACTGCTTATAATGAAAAACTGTTTTTT CSALDDRGTAYNEKLFF
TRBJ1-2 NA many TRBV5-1 TGCGCCAGCAGCTTGGCAGGGAGCGACTATGGCTACACCTTC CASSLAGSDYGYTF
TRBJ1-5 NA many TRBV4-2 TGTGCCAGCAGCCAAGATCGTACACCGGAATGGCCCCAGCATTTT CASSQDRTPEWPQHF
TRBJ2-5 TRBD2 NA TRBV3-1 TGTGCCAGCAGCGGAGCGGGAGGGGAGACCCAGTACTTC CASSGAGGETQYF
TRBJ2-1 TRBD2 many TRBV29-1 TGCAGCGTTGTCGGGACTAGCAGTTACCATGAGCAGTTCTTC CSVVGTSSYHEQFF
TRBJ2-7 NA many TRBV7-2 TGTGCCAGCAGCTTAAGGCGGGACTCCTACGAGCAGTACTTC CASSLRRDSYEQYF
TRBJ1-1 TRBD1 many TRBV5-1 TGCGCCAGCAGCCGAGGGGGCTCAACTGAAGCTTTCTTT CASSRGGSTEAFF
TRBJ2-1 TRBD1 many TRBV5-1 TGCGCCAGCAGCTTGGGACTCAGACAGGGCCTCTACAATGAGCAGTTCTTC CASSLGLRQGLYNEQFF
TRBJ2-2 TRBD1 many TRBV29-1 TGCAGCGTTGAAACGACAGGGGGCAAGGCCGGGGAGCTGTTTTTT CSVETTGGKAGELFF
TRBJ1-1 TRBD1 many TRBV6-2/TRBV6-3 TGTGCCAGCAGTCCTACGTCGACAGGGCTAATGGGAAACACTGAAGCTTTCTTT CASSPTSTGLMGNTEAFF
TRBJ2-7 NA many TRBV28 TGTGCCAGCAGTACTTCTGGGGGGTATAACTCCTACGAGCAGTACTTC CASSTSGGYNSYEQYF
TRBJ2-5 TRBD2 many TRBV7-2 TGTGCCAGCAGCTTCATACGAGGCGGGGGGTACCAAGAGACCCAGTACTTC CASSFIRGGGYQETQYF
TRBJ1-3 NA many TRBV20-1 TGCAGTGCTAACAGAGAGGGCCACTCTGGAAACACCATATATTTT CSANREGHSGNTIYF
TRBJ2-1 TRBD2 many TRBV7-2 TGTGCCAGCAGCTTTTGGACTAGTCTGGGTGAGCAGTTCTTC CASSFWTSLGEQFF
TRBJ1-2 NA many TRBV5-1 TGCGCCAGCAGCTTCAGCTCAGGGGCCAACTATGGCTACACCTTC CASSFSSGANYGYTF
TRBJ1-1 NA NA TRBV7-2 TGTGCCAGCAGCTTAGAAACTGGAGTTTTTATGAACACTGAAGCTTTCTTT CASSLETGVFMNTEAFF
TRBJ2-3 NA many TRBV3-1 TGTGCCAGCAGCCAAAGGGCGGGACGCACAGATACGCAGTATTTT CASSQRAGRTDTQYF
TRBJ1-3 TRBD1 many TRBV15 TGTGCCACCAGCCACGACAGGGGGCTAGGAAACACCATATATTTT CATSHDRGLGNTIYF
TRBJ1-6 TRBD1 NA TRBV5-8 TGTGCCAGCAGCCCGGCCGCAGGGGGCAGATCAACCCTCAACTTT CASSPAAGGRSTLNF
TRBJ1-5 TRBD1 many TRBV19 TGTGCCAGTAGTATCAACACAGGGGGAAGAAATCAGCCCCAGCATTTT CASSINTGGRNQPQHF
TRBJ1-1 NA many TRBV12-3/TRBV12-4 TGTGCCAGCAGTGACAGAGCGAACGCTGAAGCTTTCTTT CASSDRANAEAFF
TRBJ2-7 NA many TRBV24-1 TGTGCCACCGGGCAGGGAAACGAGCAGTACTTC CATGQGNEQYF
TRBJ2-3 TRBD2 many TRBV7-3 TGTGCCAGCAGCCCTGGGACTAGCGGGAGGGGGACCACAGATACGCAGTATTTT CASSPGTSGRGTTDTQYF
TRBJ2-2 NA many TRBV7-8 TGTGCCAGCAGCTTAGTAGCGTTAGGCGGGGAGCTGTTTTTT CASSLVALGGELFF
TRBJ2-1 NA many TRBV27 TGTGCCAGCAGTTTTTATGTCACCACCTACAATGAGCAGTTCTTC CASSFYVTTYNEQFF
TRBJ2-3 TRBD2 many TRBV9 TGTGCCAGCAGCTTAGCGGGAAGCGCAGATACGCAGTATTTT CASSLAGSADTQYF
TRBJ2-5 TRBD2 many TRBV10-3 TGTGCCATCCGGGCTAGCGGGGACGGAGAGACCCAGTACTTC CAIRASGDGETQYF
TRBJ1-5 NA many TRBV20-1 TGCAGTGCTAGAGACCGGACCCCTAGTCAGCCCCAGCATTTT CSARDRTPSQPQHF
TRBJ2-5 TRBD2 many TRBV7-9 TGTGCCAGCAGCCTCGAAGGTAGCGCTAGCGGGTGGGAGACCCAGTACTTC CASSLEGSASGWETQYF
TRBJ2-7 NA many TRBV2 TGTGCCAGCAGTGATCAAGGCCAGGGCTACGAGCAGTACTTC CASSDQGQGYEQYF
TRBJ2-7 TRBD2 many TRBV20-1 TGCAGTGCTATCGCGGGAGGGCCGAGCGAGCAGTACTTC CSAIAGGPSEQYF
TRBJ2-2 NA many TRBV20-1 TGCAGTGCTAGAGATGGGGCTAGCCACGTCGGGGAGCTGTTTTTT CSARDGASHVGELFF
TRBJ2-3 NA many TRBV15 TGTGCCACCAGCAGAGATCGGGCAGTGCAAGATACGCAGTATTTT CATSRDRAVQDTQYF
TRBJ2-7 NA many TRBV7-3 TGTGCCAGCAGCCCCGGGGTTGGCTACGAGCAGTACTTC CASSPGVGYEQYF
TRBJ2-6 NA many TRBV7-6 TGTGCCAGCAGCAAGAGGGGGCGGGAGTTGAATGGGGCCAACGTCCTGACTTTC CASSKRGRELNGANVLTF
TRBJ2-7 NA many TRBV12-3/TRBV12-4 TGTGCCAGCAGCCTATTTCGGAGGGACGAGCAGTACTTC CASSLFRRDEQYF
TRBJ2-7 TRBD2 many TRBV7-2 TGTGCCAGCAGTTTACTAGCGGGAGCTTACGAGCAGTACTTC CASSLLAGAYEQYF